Below, 2 T cell receptor beta chains from the same sample are listed, as sequenced in a study of blood T cell repertoires in COVID-19. Assay used: immunoSEQ multiplex PCR; TCRdb lists only in-frame clones, some missing. There are 50,000 to 85,000 clones in the sample; about nine tenths occur only once, and under 8.5% lies in the top ten. The specimen sequenced was peripheral blood. These receptors were obtained from a human donor in a cohort sampled during active COVID-19.

The CDR3 is CARSLIAGGEQFF. CDR3 bases: TGTGCCAGAAGCTTGATCGCGGGAGGCGAGCAGTTCTTC. The rearrangement joins TRBV5-3 to TRBJ2-1; 8 bases are a match to TRBD2. TRBV5-3 carries the ORF label, with uncertain function. The CDR3 is 13 amino acids. V dropped 1 base and J dropped 10; count of bases not matched to a gene: 4.

The J gene is TRBJ1-3, the V gene TRBV30, with D hard to call. Germline CDR1 reads GTSNPN; CDR2 reads SVGIG (reference sequence). Trimming took 6 bases from V and 0 from J, leaving 6 bases between them. This CDR3 contains 12 residues. CDR3 residues: CACSSSGNTIYF. The CDR3, as DNA: TGTGCCTGTAGCTCCTCTGGAAACACCATATATTTT.